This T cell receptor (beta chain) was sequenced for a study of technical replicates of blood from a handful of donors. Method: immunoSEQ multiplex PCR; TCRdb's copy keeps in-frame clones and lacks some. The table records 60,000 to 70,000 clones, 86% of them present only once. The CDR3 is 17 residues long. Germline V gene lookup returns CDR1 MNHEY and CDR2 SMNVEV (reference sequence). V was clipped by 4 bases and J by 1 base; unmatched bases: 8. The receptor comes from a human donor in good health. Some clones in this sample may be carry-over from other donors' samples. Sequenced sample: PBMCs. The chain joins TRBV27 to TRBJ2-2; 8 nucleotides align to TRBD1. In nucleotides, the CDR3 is TGTGCCAGCAGTTCCGGGACAGGACTTCAGAACACCGGGGAGCTGTTTTTT. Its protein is CASSSGTGLQNTGELFF.